The present entry profiles one TCR beta chain with its context. The sample originates from a study of T cell responses to AZD1222 COVID-19 vaccine. Germline-derived CDR1 and CDR2 are SGHTA and FQGNSA. This CDR3 comprises 15 residues. Trimming took 1 base from V and 4 from J, leaving 13 bases between them. Only in-frame clones appear in the TCRdb table, and some are missing; sequencing was by immunoSEQ multiplex PCR. This sample carries approximately 200,000 clones, approximately 89% of them seen once, and the ten largest clones take approximately 3.7%. This TCR derives from an adult who received the AZD1222 COVID-19 vaccine. Sequenced here: peripheral blood, sampled 28 days after the second AZD1222 dose. The gene calls are TRBV7-2 and TRBJ1-2; the D gene is possibly TRBD1 (6 bases). This chain's CDR3 is CASSLVGGPGYGYTF. The CDR3, as DNA: TGTGCCAGCAGCTTAGTCGGGGGGCCAGGCTATGGCTACACCTTC. Based on the CDR3 plus reference TRBV7-2 and TRBJ1-2, the full variable domain is GAGVSQSPSNKVTEKGKDVELRCDPISGHTALYWYRQSLGQGLEFLIYFQGNSAPDKSGLPSDRFSAERTGGSVSTLTIQRTQQEDSAVYLCASSLVGGPGYGYTFGSGTRLTVV.